The next 24 T cell receptor beta chains were all read from a single sample in a study of T cells in Graves' hyperthyroidism and ophthalmopathy (dated by TCRdb to about 2019). The library was prepared using multiplex PCR. The listed sequencing device is Illumina HiSeq 2000. Amplification of TCR beta CDR3 regions was carried out from RNA transcripts. The TCR CDR3 was subjected to a first round of RT-PCR using the HTBI primer set and the Qiagen OneStep RT-PCR kit. TCRdb reran the public reads through fastp at Q25 and MiXCR, keeping productive beta chains. Here each entry gathers all rows of one CDR3 protein and keeps the most common genes and DNA. The sample includes hundreds of thousands of distinct CDR3 sequences, with over 12% observed a single time. Of the sample, approximately 4.3% falls within the top ten clones. The material sequenced was blood. The receptors stem from a woman aged 35 to 49 with Graves' ophthalmopathy.

This clonotype was seen repeatedly, ten times or more. The V gene is TRBV19, the J gene TRBJ1-2; a weak D match, TRBD1 (5 bases). The CDR3 runs 14 residues. Trimming shortened V by 7 bases and J by 2 bases, and 14 bases separated the two germline ends. Germline values: CDR1 LNHDA, CDR2 SQIVND (reference sequence). The CDR3 region has the DNA TGTGCCAGTACCTTCCCCGGGACCAACTATGGCTACACCTTC. Residues: CASTFPGTNYGYTF. Drawing the rest from reference TRBV19 and TRBJ1-2, the complete variable domain is DGGITQSPKYLFRKEGQNVTLSCEQNLNHDAMYWYRQDPGQGLRLIYYSQIVNDFQKGDIAEGYSVSREKKESFPLTVTSAQKNPTAFYLCASTFPGTNYGYTFGSGTRLTVV.

This clonotype was counted at least ten times. The CDR3 coding sequence is TGTGCCAGTAGTCCAGGGACAGGGAAATACGAGCAGTACTTC. It translates to CASSPGTGKYEQYF. The rearrangement uses TRBV19 and TRBJ2-7; 9 bases are a match to TRBD1. The CDR3 runs to 14 residues. Looked up from germline, CDR1 is LNHDA and CDR2 is SQIVND (reference sequence). Trimming removed 5 bases from V and 4 bases from J; junction bases left unmatched: 6.

This clonotype was seen ten or more times. The chain employs TRBV6-2 or TRBV6-3 and TRBJ1-1; TRBD1 aligns across 8 bases. The J segment lost 5 bases and the V segment lost 0 bases, leaving 8 bases of the junction unmatched. CDR3 size: 16 residues. Germline V lookup: CDR1 MNHEY, CDR2 SVGEGT. CDR3 sequence: CASSYSRQGAQTEAFF. CDR3 nucleotides: TGTGCCAGCAGTTACTCGAGGCAGGGGGCGCAAACTGAAGCTTTCTTT.

This chain connects TRBV6-5 to TRBJ2-7, with 7 nucleotides matching TRBD1. From germline, CDR1 is MNHEY and CDR2 SVGAGI. This CDR3 comprises 14 residues. V trimming: 3 bases; J trimming: 5 bases; junction bases outside the gene matches: 7. In DNA, the CDR3 is TGTGCCAGCAGTTATGCGACAGGGACGAACGAGCAGTACTTC. This codes for CASSYATGTNEQYF.

This clonotype was seen repeatedly, ten times or more. The chain links TRBV2 to TRBJ2-5; 7 bases are a match to TRBD1. The ends lost 4 bases at V and 5 bases at J; junction bases unmatched: 7. The germline gives CDR1 SNHLY, CDR2 FYNNEI. CDR3 length equals 14 residues. CDR3 DNA sequence: TGTGCCAGCAGTGCTGGCAGGGGGAAGGAGACCCAGTACTTC. It codes for CASSAGRGKETQYF.

This clonotype came up many times. The V gene is TRBV20-1, the J gene TRBJ2-7, with D perhaps assigned TRBD1 or TRBD2 (6 bases each). CDR1 and CDR2 from the germline V gene are DFQATT and SNEGSKA (reference sequence). V was shortened by 6 bases and J by 3 bases, with 15 bases between the two germline ends. The CDR3 contains 13 residues. This CDR3 is CSARRGRGYEQYF. As DNA, the CDR3 is TGCAGTGCCCGCCGGGGGCGGGGCTACGAGCAGTACTTC.

The chain joins TRBV20-1 to TRBJ2-6; D unclear. Trimming removed 2 bases at V and 0 bases at J, with 11 bases between. The CDR3 runs 16 residues. Germline V gene data show CDR1 as DFQATT and CDR2 as SNEGSKA (reference sequence). The CDR3 DNA is TGCAGTGCTAGAAGTCTCTGGAGCTCTGGGGCCAACGTCCTGACTTTC. Its protein is CSARSLWSSGANVLTF.

J is TRBJ1-2 and V is TRBV12-3 or TRBV12-4; unclear D gene. There are 14 residues in the CDR3. Deletions cut 7 bases from V and 3 bases from J, with 15 bases between. CDR3 bases: TGTGCCAGCATTACTCCGGGATTGGACTATGGCTACACCTTC. Translated: CASITPGLDYGYTF.

This clonotype was observed many times. This sequence joins TRBV12-3 or TRBV12-4 and TRBJ2-7; no definite D call. This CDR3 has 13 residues. V lost 2 bases, J lost 4 bases, and 9 bases lay in between. The CDR3 DNA reads TGTGCCAGCAGTTTAACGGCCAGATACGAGCAGTACTTC. Its protein product is CASSLTARYEQYF.

CDR3 residues: CASGPLGLAGGRAYEQYF. CDR3 nucleotides: TGTGCTAGTGGTCCCCTGGGACTAGCGGGAGGGCGGGCCTACGAGCAGTACTTC. The V call is TRBV12-5, the J call TRBJ2-7; 16 nucleotides match TRBD2. Trimming at V came to 5 bases and at J to 2 bases, leaving 9 bases not matched to a gene. This CDR3 spans 18 amino acids. Germline values: CDR1 LGHNT, CDR2 FRNRAP.

As to this clonotype: A much larger clone differs by one base, so this may be a read error. The rearrangement uses TRBV5-1 and TRBJ2-5; D gene uncertain. Germline CDR1 and CDR2: SGHRS and YFSETQ. The CDR3 consists of 10 residues. The CDR3, as DNA: TGCGCCAACCAACAAGAGACCCAGCACTTC. This encodes CANQQETQHF.

There are many counts of this clonotype. The chain is built from TRBV28 and TRBJ2-7; 7 bases match TRBD2. The ends lost 7 bases at V and 5 bases at J; junction bases unmatched: 8. The CDR3 extends over 13 amino acids. CDR1 is MDHEN, CDR2 SYDVKM, per germline. The CDR3 DNA sequence: TGTGCCAGCATCCCGGGAGGTGCCGACGAGCAGTACTTC. This codes for CASIPGGADEQYF.

J is TRBJ2-7 and V is TRBV20-1; a possible D gene is TRBD1 (6 bases). Germline CDR1 DFQATT, CDR2 SNEGSKA (reference sequence). The CDR3 sequence is 14 residues long. V lost 5 bases and J 7 bases, leaving 21 bases between the germline ends. CDR3 region: CSAGLGQTLEEQYF. Here the CDR3 DNA reads TGCAGTGCTGGGCTGGGACAAACCCTCGAGGAGCAGTACTTC.

This clonotype was found many times. The gene calls are TRBV20-1 and TRBJ2-5; maybe TRBD2 (5 bases). Trimming pared 6 bases from V and 5 bases from J, leaving 19 bases between. The length of the CDR3 is 14 residues. Germline-derived CDR1 and CDR2 are DFQATT and SNEGSKA (reference sequence). CDR3 loop: CSATVTAAHETQYF. DNA for the CDR3: TGCAGTGCCACGGTCACAGCGGCCCACGAGACCCAGTACTTC.

This clonotype was picked up many times. The rearrangement uses TRBV6-1 and TRBJ2-5; 8 bases line up with TRBD2. The CDR3 contains 13 residues. After removal of 8 bases from V and 2 bases from J, the junction contained 4 bases not matched to a gene. CDR1 is MNHNS, CDR2 SASEGT, per germline. CDR3 region: CASGGGRQETQYF. As DNA, the CDR3 is TGTGCCAGCGGTGGCGGGAGGCAAGAGACCCAGTACTTC.

Many counts were recorded for this clonotype. This chain links TRBV6-5 with TRBJ2-7, with a weak D call TRBD2 (6 bases). Trimming left V 7 bases short and J 1 base short, with 11 bases between. CDR1 and CDR2 (germline): MNHEY, SVGAGI. The CDR3 has 13 amino acids. CDR3 nucleotides: TGTGCCAGCAAGCAAAGCGGGTCCTACGAGCAGTACTTC. Protein product: CASKQSGSYEQYF.

This clonotype has ten or more counts. V is TRBV19 and J is TRBJ1-2; D remains unclear. CDR3 length: 13 amino acids. Germline CDR1 is LNHDA and CDR2 is SQIVND (reference sequence). Trimming removed 1 base from V and 6 bases from J, with 9 bases in between. The CDR3 DNA follows: TGTGCCAGTAGTATAGGCCCGATGGATGGCTACACCTTC. It is translated as CASSIGPMDGYTF.

The sample holds one count of this clonotype. A much larger clone differs by one base, so this may be a read error. The chain carries TRBV6-1 and TRBJ2-3; D is unclear. Germline V CDR1 and CDR2: MNHNS, SASEGT. The CDR3 spans 14 residues. CDR3 coding DNA: TGTGTCAGCAGGCAGTCTACGGGCACAGATACGCAGTATTTT. Its translation is CVSRQSTGTDTQYF.

This clonotype was found many times. V is TRBV7-2 and J is TRBJ2-7, with D unresolved. V dropped 5 bases and J dropped 4 bases, with 6 bases sitting between them. Germline CDR1 and CDR2: SGHTA and FQGNSA. The CDR3 spans 11 residues. The CDR3 region is CASSPMYEQYF. CDR3 coding DNA: TGTGCCAGCAGCCCGATGTACGAGCAGTACTTC.

This clonotype occurred many times. The genes are TRBV28 and TRBJ2-7; D gene ambiguous. The germline gives CDR1 MDHEN, CDR2 SYDVKM. There are 14 residues in the CDR3. V dropped 7 bases and J dropped 1 base, with 14 bases sitting between them. DNA of the CDR3: TGTGCCAGCAAGATGGAGACCCTATCCTACGAGCAGTACTTC. It codes for CASKMETLSYEQYF.

This sequence joins TRBV9 and TRBJ2-5; 9 bases match TRBD1. Germline CDR1 reads SGDLS; CDR2 reads YYNGEE. V shed 3 bases and J 3 bases; nucleotides not matched to a gene: 6. The CDR3 is made up of 15 amino acids. CDR3 DNA: TGTGCCAGCAGCGATTTCCGGGACAGGGAAGAGACCCAGTACTTC. Translating gives CASSDFRDREETQYF. The full variable domain, rest sourced from reference TRBV9 and TRBJ2-5, is DSGVTQTPKHLITATGQRVTLRCSPRSGDLSVYWYQQSLDQGLQFLIQYYNGEERAKGNILERFSAQQFPDLHSELNLSSLELGDSALYFCASSDFRDREETQYFGPGTRLLVL.

The table lists this clonotype with many counts. The chain employs TRBV11-2 and TRBJ2-2; D may be TRBD1 or TRBD2 (6 bases each). The CDR3 extends over 17 amino acids. The germline CDR1 and CDR2 sequences are SGHAT and FQNNGV. Trimming stripped 5 bases from V and 7 bases from J, with 23 bases between. DNA for the CDR3: TGTGCCAGCAGCCCCCGCTCCCGGGGGCAAGGTGTCGGGGAGCTGTTTTTT. It codes for CASSPRSRGQGVGELFF.

This clonotype showed up many times. V gene TRBV11-2 combines with J gene TRBJ2-5; D uncertain. Trimming took off 0 bases at V and 5 bases at J, with 13 bases between the two ends. Germline-derived CDR1 and CDR2 are SGHAT and FQNNGV. This CDR3 is 15 amino acids long. As DNA, the CDR3 is TGTGCCAGCAGCTTAGAGACCTCCCCAAGGGAGACCCAGTACTTC. Protein product: CASSLETSPRETQYF.

This clonotype was counted only a few times. The chain recombines TRBV2 with TRBJ2-2; D may be TRBD2 (6 bases). Germline assignment: CDR1 SNHLY and CDR2 FYNNEI. The CDR3 has 18 amino acids. V dropped 4 bases and J dropped 0 bases, with 18 bases sitting between them. CDR3 loop: CASSVLRDSGANTGELFF. The CDR3 region has the DNA TGTGCCAGCAGTGTACTCCGGGACTCCGGCGCGAACACCGGGGAGCTGTTTTTT.